This T cell receptor beta chain originates from a study of T cells after yellow fever vaccination. One entry per CDR3 protein results from TCRdb running MiXCR on the 5' RACE reads. The sample includes some 670,000 distinct CDR3 sequences, around 12% of them seen just once. Germline lookup yields CDR1 MNHEY and CDR2 SVGAGI. Trimming left V 4 bases short and J 2 bases short, with 10 bases between. The CDR3 runs to 14 residues. Sequences were derived from PBMCs, sampled on the day of the yellow fever booster vaccination. The clonotype comes from a man between 25 and 39 years old who received the YFV17D yellow fever vaccine. The V call is TRBV6-5, the J call TRBJ2-3; no definite D call. CDR3 DNA: TGTGCCAGCAGTTTACGACCCTACACAGATACGCAGTATTTT. As protein: CASSLRPYTDTQYF.